A single sample gave rise to the 9 T cell receptor beta chains below, sequenced in a study of technical replicates of blood from a few donors. The protocol was immunoSEQ multiplex PCR, while the TCRdb copy is restricted to in-frame clones and leaves out a portion. The data hold approximately 68,000 clones, with 95% to 97% observed a single time. The source material was T cells isolated from PBMCs. The receptors originated from a human donor in good health.

The rearrangement uses TRBV12-5 and TRBJ1-1; D remains ambiguous. V gave up 6 bases and J gave up 2 bases, with 13 bases separating them. The CDR3 is 14 residues long. Germline lookup yields CDR1 LGHNT and CDR2 FRNRAP. CDR3 protein: CASGRLGRNTEAFF. CDR3 in DNA: TGTGCTAGTGGCCGATTGGGGAGAAACACTGAAGCTTTCTTT.

The chain has TRBV4-1 and TRBJ1-3, with D tentatively TRBD1 (6 bases). Germline V gene sequence: CDR1 MGHRA, CDR2 YSYEKL. The V gene lost 0 bases and the J gene lost 0 bases, with 15 bases spanning the gap. The CDR3 loop spans 18 amino acids. Here the CDR3 DNA reads TGCGCCAGCAGCCAAGATACGGACAGATTACACTCTGGAAACACCATATATTTT. Protein: CASSQDTDRLHSGNTIYF.

The rearrangement uses TRBV5-6 and TRBJ1-5; D uncertain. Trimming stripped 2 bases from V and 4 bases from J, with 7 bases between. This CDR3 is built from 13 residues. Germline V CDR1 and CDR2: SGHDT, YYEEEE. CDR3 sequence reads: CASSFGGNQPQHF. CDR3 in DNA: TGTGCCAGCAGCTTTGGCGGGAATCAGCCCCAGCATTTT.

The V call is TRBV28, the J call TRBJ1-5; the match to TRBD1 covers 7 bases. V dropped 7 bases and J dropped 0; count of bases not matched to a gene: 6. Germline V CDR1 and CDR2: MDHEN, SYDVKM. The CDR3 consists of 15 residues. CDR3 amino acids: CASTRTGRSNQPQHF. The CDR3 DNA follows: TGTGCCAGCACTCGGACAGGCCGTAGCAATCAGCCCCAGCATTTT.

This chain uses TRBV6-1 with TRBJ2-7; 7 nucleotides match TRBD1. The CDR3 runs to 13 residues. CDR1 MNHNS and CDR2 SASEGT come from the germline V gene. The V gene end was trimmed by 2 bases and the J gene end by 6 bases; junction bases not matched to a gene: 4. The CDR3 loop reads CASSEPYRGEQYF. CDR3 nucleotide sequence: TGTGCCAGCAGTGAACCCTACAGGGGCGAGCAGTACTTC.

J is TRBJ2-6 and V is TRBV11-2; TRBD2 matches at 10 bases. The CDR3 totals 19 residues. The V and J ends lost 2 bases and 2 bases, in that order; junction bases with no gene match: 9. Germline V gene data show CDR1 as SGHAT and CDR2 as FQNNGV. CDR3 nucleotide sequence: TGTGCCAGCAGCTTAAAGGCTAGCGGGAGAATTGCTGGGGCCAACGTCCTGACTTTC. It yields the protein CASSLKASGRIAGANVLTF.

The CDR3: CATSRGGGTSGNHEQYF. DNA for the CDR3: TGTGCCACCAGCAGAGGGGGGGGGACTAGCGGGAACCACGAGCAGTACTTC. The chain joins TRBV15 to TRBJ2-7; the match to TRBD2 covers 13 bases. V shed 1 base and J 5 bases; nucleotides not matched to a gene: 8. CDR1 and CDR2 (germline): LNHNV, YYDKDF (reference sequence). CDR3 size: 17 residues.

The V gene is TRBV27, the J gene TRBJ2-5, with D hard to call. Germline lookup yields CDR1 MNHEY and CDR2 SMNVEV (reference sequence). The CDR3 runs 17 residues. V lost 6 bases, J lost 2 bases, and 22 bases lay in between. CDR3 protein: CASSLWAGTNTQETQYF. For the CDR3, the DNA is TGTGCCAGCAGCCTATGGGCCGGTACGAATACTCAAGAGACCCAGTACTTC.

This clone showed up just once. This chain joins TRBV28 and TRBJ2-3; no clear D gene. Germline CDR1 and CDR2: MDHEN and SYDVKM. The CDR3 contains 14 residues. The V and J ends lost 6 bases and 1 base respectively, with 11 bases between them. CDR3 residues: CASRGVEGTDTQYF. The CDR3 DNA follows: TGTGCCAGCAGGGGTGTAGAGGGCACAGATACGCAGTATTTT.